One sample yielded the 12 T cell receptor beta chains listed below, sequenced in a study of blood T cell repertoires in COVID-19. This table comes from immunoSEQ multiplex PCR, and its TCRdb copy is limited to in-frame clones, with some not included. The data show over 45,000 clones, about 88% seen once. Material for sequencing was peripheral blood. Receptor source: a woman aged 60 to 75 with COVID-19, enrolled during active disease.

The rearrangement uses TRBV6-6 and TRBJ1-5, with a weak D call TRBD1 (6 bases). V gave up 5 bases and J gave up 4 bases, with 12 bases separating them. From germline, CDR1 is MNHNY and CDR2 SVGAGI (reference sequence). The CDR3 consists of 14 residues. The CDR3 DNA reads TGTGCCAGCAGTACGGACCAGGGGAATCAGCCCCAGCATTTT. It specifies CASSTDQGNQPQHF.

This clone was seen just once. Here the CDR3 reads CASHKIGAIPNYGYTF. The CDR3 DNA reads as TGTGCCAGTCATAAAATCGGAGCGATTCCTAACTATGGCTACACCTTC. This chain links TRBV19 with TRBJ1-2; D is uncertain. The CDR3 is 16 residues long. CDR1 is LNHDA and CDR2 is SQIVND in the germline V gene (reference sequence). Trimming pared 8 bases from V and 0 bases from J, leaving 19 bases between.

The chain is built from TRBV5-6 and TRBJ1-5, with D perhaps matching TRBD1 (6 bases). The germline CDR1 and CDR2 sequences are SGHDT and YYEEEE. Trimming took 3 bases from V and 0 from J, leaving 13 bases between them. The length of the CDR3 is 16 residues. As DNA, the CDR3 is TGTGCCAGCAGCTCCAGGCGGGGGGCTAGCAATCAGCCCCAGCATTTT. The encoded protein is CASSSRRGASNQPQHF.

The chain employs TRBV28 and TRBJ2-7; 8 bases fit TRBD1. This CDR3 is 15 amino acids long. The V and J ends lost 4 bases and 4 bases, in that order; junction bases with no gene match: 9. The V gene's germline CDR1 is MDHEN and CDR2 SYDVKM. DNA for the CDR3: TGTGCCAGCAGTTCCTGGACAGGGCAGCCTTACGAGCAGTACTTC. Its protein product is CASSSWTGQPYEQYF. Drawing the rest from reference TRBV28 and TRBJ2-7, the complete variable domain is DVKVTQSSRYLVKRTGEKVFLECVQDMDHENMFWYRQDPGLGLRLIYFSYDVKMKEKGDIPEGYSVSREKKERFSLILESASTNQTSMYLCASSSWTGQPYEQYFGPGTRLTVT.

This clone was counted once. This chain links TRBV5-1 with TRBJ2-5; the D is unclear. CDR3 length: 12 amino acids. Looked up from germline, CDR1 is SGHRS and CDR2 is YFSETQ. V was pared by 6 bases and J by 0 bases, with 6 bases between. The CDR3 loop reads CASTRNQETQYF. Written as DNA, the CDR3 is TGCGCCAGCACCAGGAACCAAGAGACCCAGTACTTC.

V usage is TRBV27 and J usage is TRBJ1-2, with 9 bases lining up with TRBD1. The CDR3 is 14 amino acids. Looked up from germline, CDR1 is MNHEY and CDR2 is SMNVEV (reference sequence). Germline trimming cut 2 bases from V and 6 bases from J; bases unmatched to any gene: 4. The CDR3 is CASSLRQGVDGYTF. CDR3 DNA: TGTGCCAGCAGTTTAAGACAGGGGGTGGATGGCTACACCTTC.

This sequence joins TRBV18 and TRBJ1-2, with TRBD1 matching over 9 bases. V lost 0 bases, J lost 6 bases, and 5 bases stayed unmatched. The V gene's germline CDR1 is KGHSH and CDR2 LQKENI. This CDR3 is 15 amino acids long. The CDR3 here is CASSPPGQGPHGYTF. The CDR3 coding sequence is TGTGCCAGCTCACCACCGGGACAGGGCCCTCATGGCTACACCTTC.

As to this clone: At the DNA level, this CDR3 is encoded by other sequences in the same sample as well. As DNA, the CDR3 is TGTGCCAGCAGCTTAGGGAACAGGGGCCAGGGTGAAAAACTGTTTTTT. This encodes CASSLGNRGQGEKLFF. The chain carries TRBV5-6 and TRBJ1-4; 7 nucleotides line up with TRBD1. Germline CDR1 reads SGHDT; CDR2 reads YYEEEE. There are 16 residues in the CDR3. With 2 bases clipped from V and 7 bases from J, the junction kept 11 bases outside the gene matches.

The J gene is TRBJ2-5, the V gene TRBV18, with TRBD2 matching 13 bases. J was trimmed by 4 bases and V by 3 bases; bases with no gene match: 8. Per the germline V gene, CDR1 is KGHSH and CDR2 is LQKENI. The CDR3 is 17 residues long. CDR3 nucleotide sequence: TGTGCCAGCTCACCTCCGGGACTAGCGGGAATGGGAGAGACCCAGTACTTC. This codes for CASSPPGLAGMGETQYF. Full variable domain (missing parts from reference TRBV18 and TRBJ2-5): NAGVMQNPRHLVRRRGQEARLRCSPMKGHSHVYWYRQLPEEGLKFMVYLQKENIIDESGMPKERFSAEFPKEGPSILRIQQVVRGDSAAYFCASSPPGLAGMGETQYFGPGTRLLVL.

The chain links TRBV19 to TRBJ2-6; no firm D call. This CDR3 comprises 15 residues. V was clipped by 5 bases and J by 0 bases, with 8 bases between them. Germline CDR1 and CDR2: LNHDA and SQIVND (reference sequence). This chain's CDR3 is CASSPGGSGANVLTF. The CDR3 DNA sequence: TGTGCCAGTAGTCCCGGCGGCTCTGGGGCCAACGTCCTGACTTTC.

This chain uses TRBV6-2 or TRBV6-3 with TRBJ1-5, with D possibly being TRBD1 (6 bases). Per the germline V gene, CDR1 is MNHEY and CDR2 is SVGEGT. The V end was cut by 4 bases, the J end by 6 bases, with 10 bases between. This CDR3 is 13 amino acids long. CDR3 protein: CASSLTGLQPQHF. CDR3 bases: TGTGCCAGCAGTTTGACAGGACTTCAGCCCCAGCATTTT.

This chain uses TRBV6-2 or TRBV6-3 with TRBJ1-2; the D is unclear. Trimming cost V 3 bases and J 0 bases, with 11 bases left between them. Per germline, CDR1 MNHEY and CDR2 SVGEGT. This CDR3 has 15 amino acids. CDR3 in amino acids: CASSYSGDSNYGYTF. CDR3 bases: TGTGCCAGCAGTTATTCGGGAGACTCTAACTATGGCTACACCTTC.